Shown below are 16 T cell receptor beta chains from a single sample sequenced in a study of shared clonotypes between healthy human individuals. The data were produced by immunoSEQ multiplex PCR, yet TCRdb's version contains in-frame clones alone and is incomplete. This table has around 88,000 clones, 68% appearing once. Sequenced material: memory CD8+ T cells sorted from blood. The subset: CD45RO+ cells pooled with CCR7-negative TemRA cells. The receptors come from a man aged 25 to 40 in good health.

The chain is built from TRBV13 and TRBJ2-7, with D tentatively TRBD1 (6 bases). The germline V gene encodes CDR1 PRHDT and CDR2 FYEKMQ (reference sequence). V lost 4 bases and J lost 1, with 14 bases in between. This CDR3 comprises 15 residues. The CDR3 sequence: CASSSRGQGSYEQYF. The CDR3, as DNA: TGTGCCAGCAGCTCGCGTGGGCAGGGGTCCTACGAGCAGTACTTC.

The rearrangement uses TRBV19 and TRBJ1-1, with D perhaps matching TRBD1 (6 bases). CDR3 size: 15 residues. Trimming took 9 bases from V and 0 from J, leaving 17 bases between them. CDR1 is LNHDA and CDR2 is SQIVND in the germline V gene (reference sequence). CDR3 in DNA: TGTGCCAGCAATTGGGGGGCCCTTATGAACACTGAAGCTTTCTTT. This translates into CASNWGALMNTEAFF.

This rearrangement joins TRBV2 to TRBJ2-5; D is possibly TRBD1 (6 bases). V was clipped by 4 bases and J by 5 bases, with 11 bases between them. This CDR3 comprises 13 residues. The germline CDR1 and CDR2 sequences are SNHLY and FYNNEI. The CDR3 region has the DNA TGTGCCAGCAGTGGACAGGTGCGGGAGACCCAGTACTTC. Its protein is CASSGQVRETQYF.

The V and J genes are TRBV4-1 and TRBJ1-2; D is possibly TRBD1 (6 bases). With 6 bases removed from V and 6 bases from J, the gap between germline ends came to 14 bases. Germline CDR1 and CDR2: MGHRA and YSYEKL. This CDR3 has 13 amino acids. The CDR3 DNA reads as TGCGCCAGCAGTCTCATGGGGGGCCATGGCTACACCTTC. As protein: CASSLMGGHGYTF.

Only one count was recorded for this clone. DNA for the CDR3: TGTGCCAGCAGCACTGTGGGGCGGGGCAATCAGCCCCAGCATTTT. Its protein product is CASSTVGRGNQPQHF. The gene calls are TRBV27 and TRBJ1-5; possibly TRBD1 for D (5 bases). Trimming pared 6 bases from V and 2 bases from J, leaving 14 bases between. The germline V gene encodes CDR1 MNHEY and CDR2 SMNVEV (reference sequence). This CDR3 has 15 amino acids.

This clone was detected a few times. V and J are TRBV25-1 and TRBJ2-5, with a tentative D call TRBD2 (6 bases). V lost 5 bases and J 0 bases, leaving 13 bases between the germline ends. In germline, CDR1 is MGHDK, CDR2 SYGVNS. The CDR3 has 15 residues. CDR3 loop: CASSPHRTNQETQYF. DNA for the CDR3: TGTGCCAGCAGTCCCCACCGGACTAACCAAGAGACCCAGTACTTC.

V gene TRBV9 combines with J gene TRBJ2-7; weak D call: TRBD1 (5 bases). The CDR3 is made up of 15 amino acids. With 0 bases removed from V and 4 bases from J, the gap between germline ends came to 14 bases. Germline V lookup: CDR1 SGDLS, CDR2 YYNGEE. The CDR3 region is CASSVGTTQGYEQYF. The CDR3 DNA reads TGTGCCAGCAGCGTAGGGACCACTCAGGGATACGAGCAGTACTTC.

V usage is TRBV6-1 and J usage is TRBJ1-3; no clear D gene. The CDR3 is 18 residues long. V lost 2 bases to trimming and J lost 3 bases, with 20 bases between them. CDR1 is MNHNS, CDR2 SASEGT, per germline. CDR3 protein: CASSEYNLQTSFGNTIYF. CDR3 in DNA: TGTGCCAGCAGTGAATATAACCTTCAGACCTCCTTTGGAAACACCATATATTTT.

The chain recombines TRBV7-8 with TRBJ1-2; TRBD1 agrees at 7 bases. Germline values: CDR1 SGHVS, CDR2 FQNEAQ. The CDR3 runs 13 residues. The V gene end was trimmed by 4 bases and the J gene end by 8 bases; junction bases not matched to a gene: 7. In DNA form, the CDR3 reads TGTGCCAGCAGCTCGGACAGGATTGGGGGCTACACCTTC. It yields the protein CASSSDRIGGYTF.

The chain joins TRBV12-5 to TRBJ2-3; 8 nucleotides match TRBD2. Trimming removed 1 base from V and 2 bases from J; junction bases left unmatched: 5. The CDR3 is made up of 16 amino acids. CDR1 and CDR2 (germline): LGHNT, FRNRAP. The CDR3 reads CASGLGVTSVTDTQYF. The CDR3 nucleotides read TGTGCTAGTGGTTTGGGGGTGACTAGCGTCACAGATACGCAGTATTTT. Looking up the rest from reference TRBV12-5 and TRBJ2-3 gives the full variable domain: DARVTQTPRHKVTEMGQEVTMRCQPILGHNTVFWYRQTMMQGLELLAYFRNRAPLDDSGMPKDRFSAEMPDATLATLKIQPSEPRDSAVYFCASGLGVTSVTDTQYFGPGTRLTVL.

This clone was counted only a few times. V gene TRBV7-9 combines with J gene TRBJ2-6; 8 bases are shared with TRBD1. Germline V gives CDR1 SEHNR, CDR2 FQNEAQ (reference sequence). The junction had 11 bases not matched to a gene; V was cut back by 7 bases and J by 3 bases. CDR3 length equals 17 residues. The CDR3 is CASTKRGQEYGANVLTF. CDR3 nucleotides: TGTGCCAGCACCAAACGGGGACAGGAATATGGGGCCAACGTCCTGACTTTC.

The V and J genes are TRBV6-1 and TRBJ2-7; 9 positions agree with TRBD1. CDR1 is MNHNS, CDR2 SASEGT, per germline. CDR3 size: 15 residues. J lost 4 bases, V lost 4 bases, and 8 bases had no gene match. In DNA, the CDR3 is TGTGCCAGCAGTGTCGGTGGGACAGGGAATTACGAGCAGTACTTC. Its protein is CASSVGGTGNYEQYF.

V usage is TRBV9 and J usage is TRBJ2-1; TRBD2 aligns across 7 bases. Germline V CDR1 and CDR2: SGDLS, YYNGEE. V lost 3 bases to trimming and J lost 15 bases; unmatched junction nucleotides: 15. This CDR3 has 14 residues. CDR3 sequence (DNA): TGTGCCAGCAGCGGAGGGGACTATTCTCCGCAGCCGTTCTTC. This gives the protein CASSGGDYSPQPFF.

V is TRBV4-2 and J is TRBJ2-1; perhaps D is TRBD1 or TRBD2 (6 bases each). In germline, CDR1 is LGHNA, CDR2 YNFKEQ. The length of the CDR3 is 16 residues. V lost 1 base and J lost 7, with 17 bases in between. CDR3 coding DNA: TGTGCCAGCAGCCAAGGCCCCAGCGGAGGGACAAATGAGCAGTTCTTC. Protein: CASSQGPSGGTNEQFF.

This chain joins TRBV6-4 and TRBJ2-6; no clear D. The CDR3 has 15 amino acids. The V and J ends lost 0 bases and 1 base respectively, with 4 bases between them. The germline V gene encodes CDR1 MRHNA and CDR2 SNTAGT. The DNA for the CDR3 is TGTGCCAGCAGTGACTCGGTTTCTGGGGCCAACGTCCTGACTTTC. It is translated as CASSDSVSGANVLTF.

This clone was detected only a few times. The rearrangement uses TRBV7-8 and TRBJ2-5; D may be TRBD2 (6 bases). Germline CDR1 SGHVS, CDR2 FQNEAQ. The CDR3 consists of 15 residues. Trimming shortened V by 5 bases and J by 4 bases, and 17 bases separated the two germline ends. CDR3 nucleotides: TGTGCCAGCAGCCCTCGGACTAATAAGAGAGAGACCCAGTACTTC. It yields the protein CASSPRTNKRETQYF.